A selection of T cell receptor beta chains follows, all from one sample in a study of T cell responses to AZD1222 COVID-19 vaccine. Clones were sequenced by immunoSEQ multiplex PCR, and TCRdb holds only the in-frame ones, with some missing. This sample has 100,000 or so clones, with 87% found just once. This specimen was peripheral blood, taken on day 0 of AZD1222 vaccination. These receptors were taken from an adult in good health. Both conserved end residues are part of each CDR3. A D gene is named only where the DNA matches it firmly. A clone size is listed for some rows: how often the clone was seen (once, few, many), or a class if it is expanded.

>TRBJ2-2|TRBD1|NA|TRBV5-4
CASSQPNRDRGRTGELFF
TGTGCCAGCAGCCAACCTAACAGGGACAGGGGGCGCACCGGGGAGCTGTTTTTT
>TRBJ1-2|NA|NA|TRBV3-1/TRBV3-2
CASSQAGGSYGYTF
TGTGCCAGCAGCCAAGCGGGGGGATCTTATGGCTACACCTTC
>TRBJ1-2|NA|NA|TRBV5-4
CASSSIATDYGYTF
TGTGCCAGCAGCTCCATAGCGACAGACTATGGCTACACCTTC
>TRBJ2-3|NA|NA|TRBV7-2
CASSLAGTADTQYF
TGTGCCAGCAGCTTAGCGGGGACGGCAGATACGCAGTATTTT
>TRBJ1-1|NA|NA|TRBV5-1
CASSLVVGTEAFF
TGCGCCAGCAGCTTGGTGGTGGGAACTGAAGCTTTCTTT
>TRBJ1-2|NA|NA|TRBV7-2
CASSLSSGTEVYGYTF
TGTGCCAGCAGCTTGTCTTCAGGGACGGAAGTCTATGGCTACACCTTC
>TRBJ1-1|NA|NA|TRBV5-6
CASSGGDTEAFF
TGTGCCAGCAGCGGGGGGGACACTGAAGCTTTCTTT
>TRBJ2-2|TRBD2|NA|TRBV12-5
CASGLGLPAGGVGELFF
TGTGCTAGTGGTTTGGGTCTTCCAGCGGGAGGGGTCGGGGAGCTGTTTTTT
>TRBJ2-1|TRBD2|NA|TRBV10-2
CASSELQRDPRGQFF
TGCGCCAGCAGTGAGCTTCAGCGGGACCCCCGGGGGCAGTTCTTC
>TRBJ1-6|NA|NA|TRBV5-6
CASGGRTDNSPLHF
TGTGCCTCTGGGGGGAGGACAGACAATTCACCCCTCCACTTT
>TRBJ2-7|NA|NA|TRBV6-2/TRBV6-3
CASSGGHTEQYF
TGTGCCAGCAGCGGGGGCCACACCGAGCAGTACTTC
>TRBJ2-3|TRBD2|NA|TRBV11-2
CASSSRWGGNTDTQYF
TGTGCCAGCAGCTCGCGCTGGGGGGGTAACACAGATACGCAGTATTTT
>TRBJ1-4|NA|NA|TRBV7-6
CASSLAHSGLEEKLFF
TGTGCCAGCAGCTTAGCGCATTCGGGGTTGGAGGAAAAACTGTTTTTT
>TRBJ2-5|NA|NA|TRBV20-1
CSASYGETQYF
TGCAGTGCTTCCTATGGTGAGACCCAGTACTTC
>TRBJ2-3|TRBD2|NA|TRBV7-2
CASSPGTRGLEDTQYF
TGTGCCAGCAGCCCCGGGACTAGAGGGTTGGAAGATACGCAGTATTTT
>TRBJ1-2|NA|once|TRBV18
CASSLEVRGGYTF
TGTGCCAGCTCACTTGAGGTTCGGGGTGGCTACACCTTC
>TRBJ2-5|NA|once|TRBV24-1
CATSDLGGGSETQYF
TGTGCCACCAGTGATTTGGGGGGGGGCTCAGAGACCCAGTACTTC
>TRBJ1-6|NA|NA|TRBV5-1
CASTSGLTNSPLHF
TGCGCCAGCACCTCTGGACTGACTAATTCACCCCTCCACTTT
>TRBJ2-3|NA|few|TRBV6-5
CAVGGAPITDTQYF
TGTGCCGTCGGAGGGGCCCCAATTACAGATACGCAGTATTTT
>TRBJ1-1|NA|NA|TRBV5-6
CASSLAAGSEAFF
TGTGCCAGCAGCTTGGCGGCAGGATCTGAAGCTTTCTTT
>TRBJ2-5|TRBD2|NA|TRBV3-1/TRBV3-2
CASSHAGGLGETQYF
TGTGCCAGCAGCCACGCCGGGGGACTAGGGGAGACCCAGTACTTC
>TRBJ1-5|NA|few|TRBV10-3
CAISRGLESGQPQHF
TGTGCCATCAGCCGCGGGCTTGAAAGTGGGCAGCCCCAGCATTTT
>TRBJ1-1|NA|NA|TRBV18
CASSAGVDTEAFF
TGTGCCAGCTCGGCAGGGGTGGACACTGAAGCTTTCTTT
>TRBJ1-3|NA|NA|TRBV7-3
CASSLTAEGRKLSGNTIYF
TGTGCCAGCAGCTTAACCGCCGAGGGACGCAAACTCTCTGGAAACACCATATATTTT
>TRBJ2-2|NA|NA|TRBV5-1
CASSLRPQLNTGELFF
TGTGCCAGCAGCTTGAGGCCGCAGTTGAACACCGGGGAGCTGTTTTTT
>TRBJ1-2|NA|NA|TRBV4-1
CASSPSGNYGYTF
TGCGCCAGCAGCCCTTCCGGTAACTATGGCTACACCTTC
>TRBJ1-1|NA|NA|TRBV15
CATRRSMNTEAFF
TGTGCCACCAGGAGGTCCATGAACACTGAAGCTTTCTTT
>TRBJ1-5|NA|once|TRBV27
CASSLLGNQPQHF
TGTGCCAGCAGTTTATTGGGAAATCAGCCCCAGCATTTT
>TRBJ2-7|NA|few|TRBV6-2/TRBV6-3
CASSYYSNTYEQYF
TGTGCCAGCAGTTATTATTCGAACACCTACGAGCAGTACTTC
>TRBJ2-7|NA|NA|TRBV20-1
CSAWTGGKEYF
TGCAGTGCTTGGACAGGAGGGAAGGAGTACTTC
>TRBJ2-1|NA|NA|TRBV12-5
CASGSVRGNQGRGYNEQFF
TGTGCTAGTGGCTCCGTGCGAGGAAATCAGGGTCGGGGATACAATGAGCAGTTCTTC
>TRBJ2-2|TRBD1|NA|TRBV27
CATQGAALGTGELFF
TGTGCCACACAGGGGGCAGCTTTGGGCACCGGGGAGCTGTTTTTT
>TRBJ1-5|TRBD1|once|TRBV2
CASTSGTGWGAQHF
TGTGCCAGTACCTCCGGGACAGGTTGGGGTGCCCAGCATTTT
>TRBJ2-7|NA|NA|TRBV7-9
CASSLGPSYEQYF
TGTGCCAGCAGCCTCGGGCCCTCCTACGAGCAGTACTTC
>TRBJ1-6|NA|NA|TRBV25-1
CASSDKAGSPLHF
TGTGCCAGCAGTGATAAAGCAGGTTCACCCCTCCACTTT
>TRBJ2-1|TRBD2|NA|TRBV20-1
CSASLSGGRAEQFF
TGCAGTGCTAGTCTCAGCGGGGGTCGTGCTGAGCAGTTCTTC
>TRBJ1-1|NA|NA|TRBV24-1
CATSDRRNTEAFF
TGTGCCACCAGCGACAGGCGGAACACTGAAGCTTTCTTT
>TRBJ1-1|NA|once|TRBV13
CASRKGVAEAFF
TGTGCCAGCAGAAAAGGGGTGGCCGAAGCTTTCTTT
>TRBJ2-3|NA|NA|TRBV15
CATRGASTDTQYF
TGTGCCACCCGAGGGGCGAGCACAGATACGCAGTATTTT
>TRBJ1-6|TRBD1|NA|TRBV11-2
CASSTLTGGGSPLHF
TGTGCCAGCAGCACTCTCACAGGGGGTGGTTCACCCCTCCACTTT
>TRBJ1-1|NA|NA|TRBV5-1
CASSPTSRAGTEAFF
TGTGCCAGCAGCCCGACGTCCAGGGCCGGCACTGAAGCTTTCTTT
>TRBJ1-1|NA|NA|TRBV25-1
CASSGDGNTEAFF
TGTGCCAGCAGTGGGGACGGGAACACTGAAGCTTTCTTT
>TRBJ2-4|NA|NA|TRBV9
CASSPHGVAKNIQYF
TGTGCCAGCAGCCCCCACGGGGTGGCCAAAAACATTCAGTACTTC
>TRBJ1-1|NA|NA|TRBV3-1/TRBV3-2
CASSPGQSFMNTEAFF
TGTGCCAGCAGCCCCGGACAGAGTTTCATGAACACTGAAGCTTTCTTT
>TRBJ2-1|NA|NA|TRBV9
CASSVEGLGRNNEQFF
TGTGCCAGCAGCGTAGAGGGATTGGGACGCAACAATGAGCAGTTCTTC
>TRBJ2-1|TRBD2|NA|TRBV19
CASTRPAGDEQFF
TGTGCCAGTACCCGACCAGCGGGAGATGAGCAGTTCTTC
>TRBJ1-1|NA|once|TRBV24-1
CATSDLRRGAKAFF
TGTGCCACCAGTGATTTGCGACGGGGCGCGAAAGCTTTCTTT
>TRBJ1-2|NA|NA|TRBV7-9
CASSFLGAPGYTF
TGTGCCAGCAGCTTTTTGGGGGCGCCTGGCTACACCTTC
>TRBJ2-2|TRBD2|NA|TRBV9
CASSQVGGMTGELFF
TGTGCCAGCAGCCAAGTCGGGGGGATGACCGGGGAGCTGTTTTTT
>TRBJ1-3|NA|NA|TRBV7-9
CASSLFGGRGPDSGNTIYF
TGTGCCAGCAGCTTATTTGGGGGCCGCGGCCCGGACTCTGGAAACACCATATATTTT